The sequence of this T cell receptor beta chain was determined in a study of T-cell reconstitution after alpha-beta-depleted transplantation in children. V was pared by 8 bases and J by 4 bases, with 5 bases between. The CDR3 is made up of 11 amino acids. CDR1 and CDR2 from the germline V gene are MNHEY and SMNVEV (reference sequence). For TCRbeta, the library was prepared with unique molecular identifiers. MiXCR was run by TCRdb on the PCR reads, yielding one entry per CDR3 protein. Among fewer than 500,000 distinct CDR3 sequences listed, around 46% were seen once. The receptor's source is a girl aged 2-10 years with aplastic anemia, due to receive a stem cell transplant. The rearrangement joins TRBV27 to TRBJ2-2; D not certain. Sequencing was performed on PBMCs, taken before TCRalphabeta/CD19-depleted stem cell transplant. The CDR3 DNA follows: TGTGCCAGCGAAGGCACCGGGGAGCTGTTTTTT. It codes for CASEGTGELFF.